This paragraph reports one T cell receptor (beta chain). V lost 1 base, J lost 4 bases, and 10 bases stayed unmatched. The CDR3 contains 16 residues. The germline V gene has CDR1 LGHDT and CDR2 YNNKEL (reference sequence). These data come from a study of blood T cell repertoires in COVID-19. About the study: Italy, Spain and the United States were the sources of the convalescent and acute COVID-19 samples. PBMCs, B-cell-depleted T cells, or T cells were the source of the cDNA or gDNA that made up the material.

Here immunoSEQ multiplex PCR was the method, and the copy in TCRdb shows in-frame clones only, minus some. The profile covers about 81,000 clones, with around 80% appearing a single time and about 10% taken by the ten largest. This rearrangement joins TRBV3-1 (or the pseudogene TRBV3-2) to TRBJ2-7; 7 nucleotides match TRBD2. Specimen: peripheral blood. The TCR sequence derives from a man aged 55 to 70 with acute or convalescent COVID-19. The CDR3 nucleotides read TGTGCCAGCAGCCAAGTTGGCGGGAGTCTTTTATACGAGCAGTACTTC. Translated, it gives CASSQVGGSLLYEQYF.